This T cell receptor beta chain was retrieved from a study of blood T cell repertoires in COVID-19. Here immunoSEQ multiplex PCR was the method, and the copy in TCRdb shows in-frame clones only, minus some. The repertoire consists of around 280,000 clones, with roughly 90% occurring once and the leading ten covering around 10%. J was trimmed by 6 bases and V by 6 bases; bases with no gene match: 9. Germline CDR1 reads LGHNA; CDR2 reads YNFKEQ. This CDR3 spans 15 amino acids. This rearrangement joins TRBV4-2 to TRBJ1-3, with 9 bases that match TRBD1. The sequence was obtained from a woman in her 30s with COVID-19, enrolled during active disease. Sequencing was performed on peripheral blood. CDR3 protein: CASSPTTGGLNTIYF. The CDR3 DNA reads TGTGCCAGCAGTCCAACCACAGGGGGCTTAAACACCATATATTTT.